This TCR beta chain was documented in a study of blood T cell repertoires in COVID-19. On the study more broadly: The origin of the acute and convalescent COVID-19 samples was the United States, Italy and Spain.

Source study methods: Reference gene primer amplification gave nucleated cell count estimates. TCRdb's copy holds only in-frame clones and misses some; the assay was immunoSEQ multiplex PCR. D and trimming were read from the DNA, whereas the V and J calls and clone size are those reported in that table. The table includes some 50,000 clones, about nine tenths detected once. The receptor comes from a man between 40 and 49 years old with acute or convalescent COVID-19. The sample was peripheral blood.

The CDR3 loop reads CASSRGTSGISSYNEQFF. CDR3 in DNA: TGCGCCAGCAGTAGAGGGACTAGCGGAATCAGCTCCTACAATGAGCAGTTCTTC. The chain combines TRBV5-1 with TRBJ2-1; the match to TRBD2 covers 11 bases. Germline V gives CDR1 SGHRS, CDR2 YFSETQ. The CDR3 runs 18 residues. The junction had 10 bases not matched to a gene; V was cut back by 5 bases and J by 0 bases.